This T cell receptor (beta chain) was recorded in a study of T-cell reconstitution after alpha-beta-depleted transplantation in children. The CDR3 extends over 15 amino acids. The V gene's germline CDR1 is SQVTM and CDR2 ANQGSEA. V was pared by 0 bases and J by 5 bases, with 13 bases between. As it was prepared, the TCRbeta library received unique molecular identifiers. TCRdb independently ran MiXCR on the PCR reads; one entry per CDR3 protein. Among over 550,000 distinct CDR3 sequences listed, 10% to 13% were seen once. This clonotype was observed at least ten times. The sequence derives from a human donor who donated a stem cell graft to a child with acute myeloid leukemia. The chain recombines TRBV29-1 with TRBJ2-2; D may be TRBD1 (6 bases). The sample in question was PBMCs from the stem cell graft donor, obtained from the stem cell graft. CDR3 amino acids: CSVEDPDSITGELFF. The CDR3 bases are TGCAGCGTTGAAGACCCGGACAGCATTACCGGGGAGCTGTTTTTT.